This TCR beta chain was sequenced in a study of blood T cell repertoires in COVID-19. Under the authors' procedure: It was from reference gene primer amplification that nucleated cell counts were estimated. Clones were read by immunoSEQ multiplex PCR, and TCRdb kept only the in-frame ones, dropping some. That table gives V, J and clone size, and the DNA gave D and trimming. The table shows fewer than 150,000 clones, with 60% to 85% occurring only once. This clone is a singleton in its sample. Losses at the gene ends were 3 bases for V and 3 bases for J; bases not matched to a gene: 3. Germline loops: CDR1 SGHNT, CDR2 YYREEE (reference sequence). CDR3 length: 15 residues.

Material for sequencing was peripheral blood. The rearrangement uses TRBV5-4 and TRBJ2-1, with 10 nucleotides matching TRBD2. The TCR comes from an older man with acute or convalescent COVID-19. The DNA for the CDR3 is TGTGCCAGCAGCTGGGCTAGCGGGGGCTACAATGAGCAGTTCTTC. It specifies CASSWASGGYNEQFF.